The source of this TCR beta chain is a study of CD8+ T cells in alopecia areata. Study-wide background: In an open-label trial, patients got 5 to 10 mg tofacitinib twice daily.

Trimming shortened V by 2 bases and J by 8 bases, and 13 bases separated the two germline ends. Germline V lookup: CDR1 MNHEY, CDR2 SVGAGI. The CDR3 runs to 15 residues. Treatment indicated: oral pan-JAK inhibitor, 5-10 mg twice daily. Investigators isolated RNA and reverse transcribed it into cDNA to act as the sequencing template. TCRdb's copy holds only in-frame clones and misses some; the assay was immunoSEQ multiplex PCR. The sample yields roughly 200,000 clones, less than 70% seen once. The sequences come from CD8+ T cells sorted from blood, collected at week 24, from a patient treated with tofacitinib. The TCR originated in a human donor with alopecia areata. The rearrangement joins TRBV6-5 to TRBJ1-6; tentatively, D is TRBD1 (6 bases). CDR3 sequence: CASSYRGGYDSPLHF. In DNA form, the CDR3 reads TGTGCCAGCAGTTACCGGGGGGGCTACGATTCACCCCTCCACTTT.